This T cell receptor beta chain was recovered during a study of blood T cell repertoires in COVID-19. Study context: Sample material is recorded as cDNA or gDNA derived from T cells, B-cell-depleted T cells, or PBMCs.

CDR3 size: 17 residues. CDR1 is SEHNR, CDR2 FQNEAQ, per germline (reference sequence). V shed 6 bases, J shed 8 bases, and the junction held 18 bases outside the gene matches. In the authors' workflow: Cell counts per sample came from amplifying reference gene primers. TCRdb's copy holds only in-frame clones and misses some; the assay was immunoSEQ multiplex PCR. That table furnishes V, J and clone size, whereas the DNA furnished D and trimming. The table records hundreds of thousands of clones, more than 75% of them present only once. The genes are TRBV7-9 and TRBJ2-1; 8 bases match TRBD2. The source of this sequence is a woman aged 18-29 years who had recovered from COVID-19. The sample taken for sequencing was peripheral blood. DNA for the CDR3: TGTGCCAGCAGACAAGGAGGCCGGGAGGGCCTCGAAGATGAGCAGTTCTTC. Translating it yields CASRQGGREGLEDEQFF.